The 9 T cell receptor beta chains given below trace back to one sample, sequenced in a study of T cells expressing NK-cell markers. TCRdb reanalyzed the 5' RACE reads and collapses them to one entry per CDR3 protein, without DNA. In all, the sample yields 200,000 to 300,000 distinct CDR3 sequences. The sequenced sample consisted of blood T cells: a sorted CD56 or NKG2C T cell subset, CD4+ or CD8+ T cells, or bulk PBMC T cells (not recorded which). The origin of the receptors is a woman aged 18-70 years in good health.

The chain couples TRBV7-2 to TRBJ2-7; no DNA is available, so the TRBD2 call from TCRdb remains unchecked. Germline CDR1 SGHTA, CDR2 FQGNSA. This CDR3 contains 14 residues. The CDR3 reads CASSQGQAPYEQYF.

The chain has TRBV6-5 and TRBJ2-4; TCRdb gives TRBD2 as the D gene, but with no DNA this cannot be confirmed. This CDR3 region has 15 residues. The germline V gene has CDR1 MNHEY and CDR2 SVGAGI. The CDR3 reads CASSFSGQEGNIQYF.

This chain joins TRBV5-1 and TRBJ1-1; the D gene TCRdb calls, TRBD1, cannot be checked with no DNA. Germline V lookup: CDR1 SGHRS, CDR2 YFSETQ. The CDR3 length is 14 residues. The CDR3: CASSPGDIYTEAFF. The entire variable domain, with the rest obtained from reference TRBV5-1 and TRBJ1-1, is as follows: KAGVTQTPRYLIKTRGQQVTLSCSPISGHRSVSWYQQTPGQGLQFLFEYFSETQRNKGNFPGRFSGRQFSNSRSEMNVSTLELGDSALYLCASSPGDIYTEAFFGQGTRLTVV.

This sequence joins TRBV7-9 and TRBJ2-3; TCRdb's D call, TRBD2, is unchecked because there is no DNA. The CDR3 is 14 residues long. Germline CDR1 reads SEHNR; CDR2 reads FQNEAQ (reference sequence). The CDR3 loop is CASRPRLDRDTQYF.

This rearrangement joins TRBV12-3 or TRBV12-4 to TRBJ2-1; TCRdb designates TRBD1, a call that cannot be tested without DNA. The length of the CDR3 is 16 residues. CDR3 loop: CASSVPPGGLDNEQFF.

The chain uses TRBV4-3 and TRBJ2-2. Germline CDR1 is LGHNA and CDR2 is YSLEER. This CDR3 comprises 14 residues. The CDR3 region is CASSQERYTGELFF.

The chain employs TRBV7-2 and TRBJ2-7; without DNA, the TCRdb call of TRBD2 cannot be checked. Germline V gene lookup returns CDR1 SGHTA and CDR2 FQGNSA. CDR3 length equals 16 residues. CDR3 sequence: CASSQQPGLPSYEQYF.

The rearrangement links TRBV2 to TRBJ2-2; TCRdb gives TRBD2 as the D gene, but with no DNA this cannot be confirmed. From germline, CDR1 is SNHLY and CDR2 FYNNEI. The CDR3 has 15 amino acids. The CDR3 sequence: CASTNEGTNTGELFF.

The V call is TRBV29-1, the J call TRBJ2-3; TCRdb calls TRBD2, which cannot be checked without DNA. CDR3 length: 14 amino acids. Germline V lookup: CDR1 SQVTM, CDR2 ANQGSEA. The CDR3 here is CSAEGSDRPDTQYF.